This T cell receptor beta chain was sequenced during a study of T cell responses to AZD1222 COVID-19 vaccine. Sequenced by immunoSEQ multiplex PCR; TCRdb stores in-frame clones only, minus some. The top ten clones hold roughly 2.1% of a sample with 120,000 to 150,000 clones, about 91% of them seen once. CDR3 size: 14 residues. V lost 4 bases, J lost 0 bases, and 8 bases lay in between. Germline lookup yields CDR1 MNHEY and CDR2 SMNVEV (reference sequence). A remark on this clone: Other DNA sequences from this sample encode an identical CDR3 as well.

The clonotype was recovered from an adult in good health. The chain couples TRBV27 to TRBJ2-3; D not certain. The sequences come from peripheral blood, collected on day 0 of AZD1222 vaccination. The CDR3 DNA is TGTGCCAGCAGTTGGGCGAGAAGCACAGATACGCAGTATTTT. Protein product: CASSWARSTDTQYF.